A selection of T cell receptor beta chains follows, all from one sample in a study of T cell repertoires in aging, cancer and after chemotherapy. A single record per CDR3 protein comes from TCRdb applying MiXCR to the multiplex PCR reads. The sample carries over a thousand distinct CDR3 sequences, roughly 25% recorded once. Material for sequencing was blood. The receptors originated from a human donor with a solid tumor. The donor label of this sample is uncertain. Each CDR3 is given with its conserved first and last residue. Fields, in order: J gene, V gene, D gene, clone size, CDR3 protein, CDR3 DNA. D genes are given only for firm matches. The size entry is marked missing in some rows and otherwise reads once, few, many or a size class.

j_call: TRBJ1-2
v_call: TRBV6-5
d_call: .
clone_size: large
cdr3_aa: CASPAPGARGYTF
cdr3_nt: TGTGCCAGCCCCGCTCCGGGGGCGCGGGGCTACACCTTC

j_call: TRBJ2-5
v_call: TRBV7-2
d_call: TRBD1
clone_size: few
cdr3_aa: CASSLTTGEGTQYF
cdr3_nt: TGTGCCAGCAGCTTAACAACAGGGGAAGGGACCCAGTACTTC

j_call: TRBJ1-1
v_call: TRBV11-3
d_call: TRBD1
clone_size: few
cdr3_aa: CASSPGNRDSTEAFF
cdr3_nt: TGTGCCAGCAGCCCCGGGAATAGGGACAGCACTGAAGCTTTCTTT

j_call: TRBJ2-2
v_call: TRBV19
d_call: TRBD2
clone_size: large
cdr3_aa: CASNPTSGPNTGELFF
cdr3_nt: TGTGCCAGTAACCCGACTAGCGGACCGAACACCGGGGAGCTGTTTTTT

j_call: TRBJ2-2
v_call: TRBV5-8
d_call: .
clone_size: .
cdr3_aa: CASSLPGNANTGELFF
cdr3_nt: TGTGCCAGCAGCCTGCCAGGGAACGCGAACACCGGGGAGCTGTTTTTT

j_call: TRBJ1-2
v_call: TRBV10-3
d_call: .
clone_size: .
cdr3_aa: CAISESRGPPSFYGYTF
cdr3_nt: TGTGCCATCAGTGAGTCCAGGGGCCCTCCTTCCTTTTATGGCTACACCTTC

j_call: TRBJ2-3
v_call: TRBV6-1
d_call: .
clone_size: few
cdr3_aa: CASSEMTITDTQYF
cdr3_nt: TGTGCCAGCAGTGAAATGACTATCACAGATACGCAGTATTTT

j_call: TRBJ2-5
v_call: TRBV20-1
d_call: TRBD2
clone_size: few
cdr3_aa: CSAQGLAGGSETQYF
cdr3_nt: TGCAGTGCTCAAGGACTAGCGGGGGGATCAGAGACCCAGTACTTC

j_call: TRBJ2-7
v_call: TRBV19
d_call: .
clone_size: large
cdr3_aa: CASSIDRKYEQYF
cdr3_nt: TGTGCCAGTAGTATAGACCGGAAATACGAGCAGTACTTC

j_call: TRBJ2-5
v_call: TRBV6-1
d_call: TRBD1
clone_size: .
cdr3_aa: CASSEGPQDRAETQYF
cdr3_nt: TGTGCCAGCAGTGAAGGGCCCCAGGACAGGGCAGAGACCCAGTACTTC

j_call: TRBJ1-6
v_call: TRBV11-3
d_call: TRBD1
clone_size: .
cdr3_aa: CASTRGGGSHNSPLHF
cdr3_nt: TGTGCCAGCACCAGGGGGGGAGGCAGTCACAATTCACCCCTCCACTTT

j_call: TRBJ2-1
v_call: TRBV20-1
d_call: TRBD2
clone_size: .
cdr3_aa: CSARDKGSEGLAYYNEQFF
cdr3_nt: TGCAGTGCTAGAGATAAGGGTTCCGAGGGACTAGCGTACTACAATGAGCAGTTCTTC

j_call: TRBJ2-7
v_call: TRBV7-9
d_call: TRBD1
clone_size: large
cdr3_aa: CASSRLGDRSYEQYF
cdr3_nt: TGTGCCAGCAGTAGATTGGGGGACAGATCCTACGAGCAGTACTTC

j_call: TRBJ2-7
v_call: TRBV10-2
d_call: TRBD2
clone_size: few
cdr3_aa: CATLRSGSYEQYF
cdr3_nt: TGCGCCACCCTCAGGAGCGGGAGTTACGAGCAGTACTTC

j_call: TRBJ1-2
v_call: TRBV5-1
d_call: .
clone_size: few
cdr3_aa: CASSLDGGVLTF
cdr3_nt: TGCGCCAGCAGCTTGGATGGGGGGGTCCTCACCTTC

j_call: TRBJ2-7
v_call: TRBV20-1
d_call: TRBD1
clone_size: once
cdr3_aa: CSAGGGAAVNDEQYF
cdr3_nt: TGCAGTGCAGGGGGCGGAGCAGCGGTCAACGATGAGCAGTACTTC

j_call: TRBJ1-2
v_call: TRBV12-3/TRBV12-4
d_call: TRBD1
clone_size: .
cdr3_aa: CASSLLGQEVWTFGYTF
cdr3_nt: TGTGCCAGCAGTTTACTGGGACAGGAGGTTTGGACTTTTGGCTACACCTTC

j_call: TRBJ2-1
v_call: TRBV30
d_call: .
clone_size: .
cdr3_aa: CAWMGGPGGFRFF
cdr3_nt: TGTGCCTGGATGGGGGGGCCGGGCGGCTTTCGGTTCTTC

j_call: TRBJ2-2
v_call: TRBV5-1
d_call: .
clone_size: .
cdr3_aa: CASRRDNAYTGELFF
cdr3_nt: TGCGCCAGCCGCAGGGACAATGCCTACACCGGGGAGCTGTTTTTT

j_call: TRBJ2-1
v_call: TRBV5-5
d_call: TRBD1
clone_size: few
cdr3_aa: CASSLNRGLVNEQFF
cdr3_nt: TGTGCCAGCAGCTTGAACAGGGGGCTAGTCAATGAGCAGTTCTTC

j_call: TRBJ2-5
v_call: TRBV7-2
d_call: TRBD1
clone_size: .
cdr3_aa: CASSTFPGQGSKTQYF
cdr3_nt: TGTGCCAGCAGCACATTCCCGGGACAGGGGTCGAAGACCCAGTACTTC

j_call: TRBJ1-2
v_call: TRBV19
d_call: TRBD1
clone_size: .
cdr3_aa: CASSVGQGGGYTF
cdr3_nt: TGTGCCAGTAGTGTGGGACAGGGAGGAGGCTACACCTTC

j_call: TRBJ1-5
v_call: TRBV7-9
d_call: .
clone_size: few
cdr3_aa: CASSLMDNQPQHF
cdr3_nt: TGTGCCAGCAGCTTAATGGATAATCAGCCCCAGCATTTT

j_call: TRBJ2-3
v_call: TRBV20-1
d_call: .
clone_size: .
cdr3_aa: CSATVGSSASTDTQYF
cdr3_nt: TGCAGTGCTACCGTGGGGTCATCGGCGTCCACAGATACGCAGTATTTT

j_call: TRBJ2-2
v_call: TRBV7-9
d_call: .
clone_size: few
cdr3_aa: CASSLGYLEFF
cdr3_nt: TGTGCCAGCAGCTTAGGTTACCTGGAGTTTTTT

j_call: TRBJ1-4
v_call: TRBV20-1
d_call: .
clone_size: few
cdr3_aa: CSAPGAYPEKLFF
cdr3_nt: TGCAGTGCTCCGGGGGCGTATCCTGAAAAACTGTTTTTT

j_call: TRBJ1-1
v_call: TRBV19
d_call: .
clone_size: .
cdr3_aa: CASRNRAGDTEAFF
cdr3_nt: TGTGCCAGTAGGAACAGGGCAGGGGACACTGAAGCTTTCTTT

j_call: TRBJ2-2
v_call: TRBV4-3
d_call: TRBD1
clone_size: .
cdr3_aa: CASTPPGQGPGELFF
cdr3_nt: TGTGCCAGCACCCCCCCGGGACAGGGGCCCGGGGAGCTGTTTTTT

j_call: TRBJ2-3
v_call: TRBV7-2
d_call: .
clone_size: large
cdr3_aa: CASSSLAASSTDTQYF
cdr3_nt: TGTGCCAGCAGCTCATTAGCGGCTTCTAGCACAGATACGCAGTATTTT

j_call: TRBJ1-2
v_call: TRBV5-5
d_call: .
clone_size: .
cdr3_aa: CASSQSWGSGYTF
cdr3_nt: TGCGCCAGCAGTCAATCATGGGGCTCTGGCTACACCTTC

j_call: TRBJ2-3
v_call: TRBV29-1
d_call: .
clone_size: large
cdr3_aa: CSVGGGPVVYF
cdr3_nt: TGCAGCGTTGGTGGGGGGCCGGTAGTGTATTTT

j_call: TRBJ2-1
v_call: TRBV6-5
d_call: .
clone_size: few
cdr3_aa: CASSYSRPQGVLNEQFF
cdr3_nt: TGTGCCAGCAGTTACTCGAGACCCCAGGGTGTCTTAAATGAGCAGTTCTTC

j_call: TRBJ2-7
v_call: TRBV6-4
d_call: .
clone_size: large
cdr3_aa: CASSPYEQYF
cdr3_nt: TGTGCCAGCAGCCCCTACGAGCAGTACTTC

j_call: TRBJ1-1
v_call: TRBV28
d_call: TRBD1
clone_size: .
cdr3_aa: CASSTLGQGSWSTEAFF
cdr3_nt: TGTGCCAGCAGTACGCTTGGACAGGGATCTTGGAGCACTGAAGCTTTCTTT

j_call: TRBJ1-3
v_call: TRBV6-6
d_call: .
clone_size: large
cdr3_aa: CASSYEVSGNTIYF
cdr3_nt: TGTGCCAGCAGTTACGAGGTCTCGGGAAACACCATATATTTT

j_call: TRBJ1-2
v_call: TRBV7-9
d_call: .
clone_size: few
cdr3_aa: CASSPDTFYGYTF
cdr3_nt: TGTGCCAGCAGCCCTGACACGTTCTATGGCTACACCTTC

j_call: TRBJ1-4
v_call: TRBV21-1
d_call: .
clone_size: few
cdr3_aa: CASSVNSGRDEKLFF
cdr3_nt: TGTGCCAGCAGCGTAAACAGCGGACGTGATGAAAAACTGTTTTTT

j_call: TRBJ1-2
v_call: TRBV5-4
d_call: TRBD1
clone_size: .
cdr3_aa: CASSWGQGANYGYTF
cdr3_nt: TGTGCCAGCAGCTGGGGCCAGGGGGCTAACTATGGCTACACCTTC

j_call: TRBJ1-4
v_call: TRBV7-2
d_call: .
clone_size: .
cdr3_aa: CASRAENEKLFF
cdr3_nt: TGTGCCAGCAGGGCTGAAAATGAAAAACTGTTTTTT

j_call: TRBJ1-2
v_call: TRBV5-4
d_call: .
clone_size: .
cdr3_aa: CASSLVVAADGYTF
cdr3_nt: TGTGCCAGCAGCTTGGTAGTGGCGGCGGATGGCTACACCTTC

j_call: TRBJ2-1
v_call: TRBV19
d_call: TRBD2
clone_size: .
cdr3_aa: CASSMTSGGFNEQFF
cdr3_nt: TGTGCCAGTAGTATGACTAGCGGGGGGTTCAATGAGCAGTTCTTC

j_call: TRBJ2-1
v_call: TRBV6-2/TRBV6-3
d_call: TRBD1
clone_size: .
cdr3_aa: CASRSQGLNNEQFF
cdr3_nt: TGTGCCAGCAGGTCACAGGGGCTCAACAATGAGCAGTTCTTC

j_call: TRBJ2-7
v_call: TRBV7-9
d_call: TRBD1
clone_size: few
cdr3_aa: CASSWTGGMDEQYF
cdr3_nt: TGTGCCAGCAGCTGGACAGGGGGAATGGACGAGCAGTACTTC

j_call: TRBJ1-1
v_call: TRBV27
d_call: TRBD1
clone_size: .
cdr3_aa: CASSSSRDRESLEAFF
cdr3_nt: TGTGCCAGCAGTTCAAGTCGGGACAGGGAAAGTCTTGAAGCTTTCTTT

j_call: TRBJ2-3
v_call: TRBV7-2
d_call: .
clone_size: few
cdr3_aa: CASVSGSTDTQYF
cdr3_nt: TGTGCCAGCGTTTCCGGGAGCACAGATACGCAGTATTTT

j_call: TRBJ1-5
v_call: TRBV6-5
d_call: .
clone_size: large
cdr3_aa: CASSYIGGNQPQHF
cdr3_nt: TGTGCCAGCAGTTACATAGGAGGCAATCAGCCCCAGCATTTT

j_call: TRBJ1-5
v_call: TRBV7-9
d_call: .
clone_size: .
cdr3_aa: CASSLGQGQPQHF
cdr3_nt: TGTGCCAGCAGCTTAGGTCAAGGTCAGCCCCAGCATTTT

j_call: TRBJ2-1
v_call: TRBV20-1
d_call: .
clone_size: few
cdr3_aa: CSARESQPSEQFF
cdr3_nt: TGCAGTGCTAGAGAGTCGCAACCCTCTGAGCAGTTCTTC

j_call: TRBJ1-5
v_call: TRBV10-3
d_call: TRBD1
clone_size: .
cdr3_aa: CAISESRGQMDQPQHF
cdr3_nt: TGTGCCATCAGTGAGTCAAGGGGGCAAATGGATCAGCCCCAGCATTTT

j_call: TRBJ1-6
v_call: TRBV20-1
d_call: .
clone_size: large
cdr3_aa: CSARVGTDNNSPLHF
cdr3_nt: TGCAGTGCTAGAGTTGGGACGGATAACAATTCACCCCTCCACTTT

j_call: TRBJ2-4
v_call: TRBV15
d_call: .
clone_size: few
cdr3_aa: CASGTPNQGIQYF
cdr3_nt: TGTGCCAGCGGGACACCGAACCAAGGGATTCAGTACTTC

j_call: TRBJ2-5
v_call: TRBV6-1
d_call: .
clone_size: few
cdr3_aa: CASTGLGGPGRETQYF
cdr3_nt: TGTGCCAGCACAGGCCTGGGTGGGCCAGGTAGAGAGACCCAGTACTTC

j_call: TRBJ2-1
v_call: TRBV20-1
d_call: TRBD1
clone_size: few
cdr3_aa: CSAWDRSNEQFF
cdr3_nt: TGCAGTGCTTGGGACAGGAGCAATGAGCAGTTCTTC

j_call: TRBJ1-4
v_call: TRBV30
d_call: .
clone_size: large
cdr3_aa: CAWTPREGKLFF
cdr3_nt: TGTGCCTGGACCCCCAGGGAGGGAAAACTGTTTTTT

j_call: TRBJ1-3
v_call: TRBV10-3
d_call: .
clone_size: few
cdr3_aa: CAISELISPTNTIYF
cdr3_nt: TGTGCCATCAGTGAGCTTATATCCCCGACGAACACCATATATTTT

j_call: TRBJ1-1
v_call: TRBV7-9
d_call: .
clone_size: few
cdr3_aa: CASSPDGDTEAFF
cdr3_nt: TGTGCCAGCAGCCCTGACGGAGACACTGAAGCTTTCTTT

j_call: TRBJ2-7
v_call: TRBV20-1
d_call: .
clone_size: few
cdr3_aa: CSARSGPPDYEQYF
cdr3_nt: TGCAGTGCCCGGAGCGGGCCGCCGGATTACGAGCAGTACTTC